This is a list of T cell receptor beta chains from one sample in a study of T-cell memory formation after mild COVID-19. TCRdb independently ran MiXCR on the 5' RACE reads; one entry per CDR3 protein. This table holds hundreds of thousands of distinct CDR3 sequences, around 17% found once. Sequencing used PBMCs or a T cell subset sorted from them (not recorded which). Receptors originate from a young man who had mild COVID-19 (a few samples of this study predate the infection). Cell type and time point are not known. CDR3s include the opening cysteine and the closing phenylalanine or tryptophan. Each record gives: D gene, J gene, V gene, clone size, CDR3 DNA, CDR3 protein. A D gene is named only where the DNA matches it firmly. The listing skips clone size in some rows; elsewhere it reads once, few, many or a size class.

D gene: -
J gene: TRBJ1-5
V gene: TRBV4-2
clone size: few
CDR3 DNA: TGTGCCAGCAGCCCCTGGACGGAGGGTAATCAGCCCCAGCATTTT
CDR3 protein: CASSPWTEGNQPQHF

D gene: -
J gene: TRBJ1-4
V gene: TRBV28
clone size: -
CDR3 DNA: TGTGCCAGCAGTGATGGACAGTACGGAGAAAAACTGTTTTTT
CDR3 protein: CASSDGQYGEKLFF

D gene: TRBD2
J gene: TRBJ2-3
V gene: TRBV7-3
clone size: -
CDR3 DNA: TGTGCCAGCAGCTTAAACGGGGGGGCCTATGCAGATACGCAGTATTTT
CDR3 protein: CASSLNGGAYADTQYF

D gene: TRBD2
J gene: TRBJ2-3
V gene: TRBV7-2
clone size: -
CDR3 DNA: TGTGCCAGCAGCTTAGCGTCGGCTAGCGGGGGAGGAGATACGCAGTATTTT
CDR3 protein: CASSLASASGGGDTQYF

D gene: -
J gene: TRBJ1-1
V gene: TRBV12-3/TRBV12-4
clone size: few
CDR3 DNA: TGTGCCAGCTCTCACAGGGCCAAGAACACTGAAGCTTTCTTT
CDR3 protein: CASSHRAKNTEAFF

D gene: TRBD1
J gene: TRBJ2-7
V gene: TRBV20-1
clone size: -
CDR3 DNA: TGCAGTGCACACCGGGACAGGGTATACGAGCAGTACTTC
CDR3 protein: CSAHRDRVYEQYF

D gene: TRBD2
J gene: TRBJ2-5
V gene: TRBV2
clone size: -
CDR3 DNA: TGTGCCATTGGGGGACTAGCGGGGGAGCAAGAGACCCAGTACTTC
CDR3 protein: CAIGGLAGEQETQYF

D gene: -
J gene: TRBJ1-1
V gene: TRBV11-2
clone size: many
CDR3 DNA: TGTGCCAGCAGCTTAACAGTCGGCGTGGGGAACACTGAAGCTTTCTTT
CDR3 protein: CASSLTVGVGNTEAFF

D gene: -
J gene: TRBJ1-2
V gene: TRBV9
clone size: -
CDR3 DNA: TGTGCCAGCAGCGTAGCACCGACGGACGTCTCCGGCTACACCTTC
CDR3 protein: CASSVAPTDVSGYTF

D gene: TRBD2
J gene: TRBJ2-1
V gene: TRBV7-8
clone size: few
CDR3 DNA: TGTGCCAGCAGCGGACTAGCGGGGCAGAGTGAGCAGTTCTTC
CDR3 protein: CASSGLAGQSEQFF

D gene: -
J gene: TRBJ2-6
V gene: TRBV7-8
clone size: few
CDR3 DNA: TGTGCCAGCAGCGGGCGGACGGCTCTCTCTGGGGCCAACGTCCTGACTTTC
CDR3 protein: CASSGRTALSGANVLTF

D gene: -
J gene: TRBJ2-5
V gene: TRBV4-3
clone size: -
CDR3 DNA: TGCGCCAGCAGCCAAGAATCCCAGCCAGGTCGTGGGACCCAGTACTTC
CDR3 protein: CASSQESQPGRGTQYF

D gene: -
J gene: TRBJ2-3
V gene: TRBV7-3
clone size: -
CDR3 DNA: TGTGCCAGCAGCTCGGCCAATCGGGGGAATACGCAGTATTTT
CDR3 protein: CASSSANRGNTQYF

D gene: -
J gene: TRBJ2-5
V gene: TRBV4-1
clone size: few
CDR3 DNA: TGCGCCAGCAGCCTCAACCCTGGGGTAGCGACCCAAGAGACCCAGTACTTC
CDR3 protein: CASSLNPGVATQETQYF

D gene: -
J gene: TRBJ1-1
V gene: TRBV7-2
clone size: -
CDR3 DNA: TGTGCCAGCAGCTATGAGGCACGGATACGGGGTTGGGGTTTCTTT
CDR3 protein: CASSYEARIRGWGFF

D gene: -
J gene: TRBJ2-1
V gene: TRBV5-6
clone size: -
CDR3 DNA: TGTGCCAGCAGCGGGGGTAAGCGCCAAAGTAGGAATGAGCAGTTCTTC
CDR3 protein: CASSGGKRQSRNEQFF

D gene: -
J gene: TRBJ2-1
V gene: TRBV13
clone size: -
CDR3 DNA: TGTGCCAGCAGCCGGGTGGGCGGGGACTACAATGAGCAGTTCTTC
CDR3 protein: CASSRVGGDYNEQFF

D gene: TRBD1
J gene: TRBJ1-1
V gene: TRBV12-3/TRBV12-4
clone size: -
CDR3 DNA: TGTGCCAGCAGTTCATACACAGGGGACACTGAAGCTTTCTTT
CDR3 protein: CASSSYTGDTEAFF

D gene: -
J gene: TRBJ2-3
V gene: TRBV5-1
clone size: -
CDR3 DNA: TGCGCCAGCAGACCGAACACAGATACGCAGTATTTT
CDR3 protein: CASRPNTDTQYF

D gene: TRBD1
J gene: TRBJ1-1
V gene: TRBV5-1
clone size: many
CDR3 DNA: TGCGCCAGCAGCTTGGTATACAGGGGGTCTAACACTGAAGCTTTCTTT
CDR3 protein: CASSLVYRGSNTEAFF

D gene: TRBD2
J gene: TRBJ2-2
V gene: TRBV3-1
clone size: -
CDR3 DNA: TGTGCCAGCAGCCAAACCGGGCGGGGGTTCGCCGGGGAGCTGTTTTTT
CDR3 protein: CASSQTGRGFAGELFF

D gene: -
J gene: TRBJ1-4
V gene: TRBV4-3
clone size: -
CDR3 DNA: TGCGCCAGCAGCCAAGTCCCACCTGCCGGAGACACAACTAATGAAAAACTGTTTTTT
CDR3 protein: CASSQVPPAGDTTNEKLFF

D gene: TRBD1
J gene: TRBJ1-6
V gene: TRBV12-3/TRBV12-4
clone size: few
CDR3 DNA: TGTGCCAGCAGTTATACAGGGGGAGATTCACCCCTCCACTTT
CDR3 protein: CASSYTGGDSPLHF

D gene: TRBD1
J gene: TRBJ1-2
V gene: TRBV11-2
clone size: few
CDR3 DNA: TGTGCCAGCAGCTTAGCCTCCTGGACAGGGGAACCCTATGGCTACACCTTC
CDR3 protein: CASSLASWTGEPYGYTF

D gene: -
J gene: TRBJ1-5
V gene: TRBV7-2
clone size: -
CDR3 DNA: TGTGCCAGCAGCTGGGGGGAGGCGGGCAATCGGCCCCAGCATTTT
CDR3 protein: CASSWGEAGNRPQHF

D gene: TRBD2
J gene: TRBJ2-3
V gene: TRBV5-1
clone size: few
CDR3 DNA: TGCGCCAGCAGGGGACTAGCGGGGGGAGAGGATACGCAGTATTTT
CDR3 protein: CASRGLAGGEDTQYF